The next 27 T cell receptor beta chains were all read from a single sample in a study of shared clonotypes between healthy human individuals. Profiling relied on immunoSEQ multiplex PCR, and the TCRdb table lists in-frame clones only, not all of them. Among a few million clones, over 85% were seen once, and the ten largest hold about 0.41%. The sample taken for sequencing was naive CD4+ T cells from PBMCs. The sample's subset: CD45RA+ positively selected. The origin of the receptors is a man aged 18 to 30 in good health. Some clones in this sample may be carry-over from other donors' samples.

The chain joins TRBV5-1 to TRBJ2-7; 8 bases agree with TRBD2. Germline lookup yields CDR1 SGHRS and CDR2 YFSETQ. This CDR3 has 14 residues. The trim removed 4 bases at V and 6 bases at J, leaving 9 bases unmatched. DNA for the CDR3: TGCGCCAGCAGCGTAAGCGGGAGCGGGTCCGAGCAGTACTTC. It is translated as CASSVSGSGSEQYF.

This clone was observed a single time. The chain is built from TRBV5-1 and TRBJ2-1; D perhaps matches TRBD1 (6 bases). This CDR3 comprises 15 residues. The V gene lost 6 bases and the J gene lost 3 bases, with 16 bases spanning the gap. The germline V gene encodes CDR1 SGHRS and CDR2 YFSETQ. The CDR3 nucleotides are TGCGCCAGCAACGTGGACAGCGGATTCTACAATGAGCAGTTCTTC. It is translated as CASNVDSGFYNEQFF.

This sequence joins TRBV5-1 and TRBJ2-2; 7 bases align to TRBD2. V was pared by 5 bases and J by 7 bases, with 14 bases of the junction left unmatched. CDR1 is SGHRS and CDR2 is YFSETQ in the germline V gene. The CDR3 has 16 amino acids. The CDR3 DNA follows: TGCGCCAGCAGTGGGCCCAGGCCTAGCGGAAGCGGGGAGCTGTTTTTT. It translates to CASSGPRPSGSGELFF.

The J gene is TRBJ1-1, the V gene TRBV10-1; 7 bases map to TRBD1. Germline V gene lookup returns CDR1 WNHNN and CDR2 SYGVQD (reference sequence). Losses at the gene ends were 5 bases for V and 0 bases for J; bases not matched to a gene: 3. The length of the CDR3 is 14 residues. CDR3 protein: CASSNRGLNTEAFF. CDR3 coding DNA: TGCGCCAGCAGTAACAGGGGCCTGAACACTGAAGCTTTCTTT.

The genes are TRBV20-1 and TRBJ1-1; D remains unclear. Germline loops: CDR1 DFQATT, CDR2 SNEGSKA (reference sequence). The CDR3 is made up of 11 amino acids. Trimming stripped 1 base from V and 7 bases from J, with 7 bases between. The CDR3 protein is CSARALGEAFF. CDR3 bases: TGCAGTGCTAGAGCTTTGGGTGAAGCTTTCTTT.

The sample holds a few counts of this clone. The V gene is TRBV7-3, the J gene TRBJ1-5; 8 bases are a match to TRBD1. Germline assignment: CDR1 SGHTA and CDR2 FQGTGA. Losses at the gene ends were 4 bases for V and 0 bases for J; bases not matched to a gene: 2. The CDR3 length is 15 residues. The CDR3 nucleotides are TGTGCCAGCAGCTCGACAGGGGATAGCAATCAGCCCCAGCATTTT. Residues: CASSSTGDSNQPQHF.

This clone was picked up one time. CDR3: CASSFRGAKNIQYF. The CDR3 coding sequence is TGTGCCAGCAGCTTTAGGGGAGCCAAAAACATTCAGTACTTC. The gene calls are TRBV11-2 and TRBJ2-4; D perhaps matches TRBD1 (5 bases). Germline CDR1 is SGHAT and CDR2 is FQNNGV. The CDR3 has 14 residues. Trimming removed 3 bases from V and 0 bases from J, with 6 bases in between. Supplemented by reference TRBV11-2 and TRBJ2-4, the full variable domain reads EAGVAQSPRYKIIEKRQSVAFWCNPISGHATLYWYQQILGQGPKLLIQFQNNGVVDDSQLPKDRFSAERLKGVDSTLKIQPAKLEDSAVYLCASSFRGAKNIQYFGAGTRLSVL.

This chain links TRBV7-3 with TRBJ1-4; tentatively, D is TRBD1 (6 bases). Germline assignment: CDR1 SGHTA and CDR2 FQGTGA. CDR3 length: 19 amino acids. V lost 5 bases and J lost 5, with 27 bases in between. CDR3 protein: CASSQPETRGGSSNEKLFF. CDR3 bases: TGTGCCAGCAGCCAGCCGGAGACCAGAGGGGGGTCCTCCAATGAAAAACTGTTTTTT.

The V gene is TRBV18, the J gene TRBJ2-2; 11 nucleotides line up with TRBD2. CDR1 is KGHSH and CDR2 is LQKENI in the germline V gene. The V gene end was trimmed by 3 bases and the J gene end by 2 bases; junction bases not matched to a gene: 5. The CDR3 loop spans 17 amino acids. The CDR3 loop is CASSPKTSGTNTGELFF. The CDR3 bases are TGTGCCAGCTCACCTAAGACTAGCGGGACTAACACCGGGGAGCTGTTTTTT.

In its sample, this clone was seen once. This CDR3 reads CASSESMGAAGGVEQFF. CDR3 nucleotides: TGCGCCAGCAGTGAGTCGATGGGGGCTGCGGGAGGGGTTGAGCAGTTCTTC. The rearrangement joins TRBV10-2 to TRBJ2-1; 9 bases are shared with TRBD2. The V gene end was trimmed by 0 bases and the J gene end by 9 bases; junction bases not matched to a gene: 12. Germline values: CDR1 WSHSY, CDR2 SAAADI. The CDR3 is made up of 17 amino acids.

V usage is TRBV2 and J usage is TRBJ2-3, with no clear D. CDR1 and CDR2 from the germline V gene are SNHLY and FYNNEI. V lost 6 bases, J lost 6 bases, and 7 bases lay in between. This CDR3 region has 11 residues. The CDR3 protein is CASSPADTQYF. The CDR3 nucleotides read TGTGCCAGCAGCCCGGCCGATACGCAGTATTTT.

Only one count was recorded for this clone. The chain has TRBV15 and TRBJ2-1; 7 bases agree with TRBD1. CDR3 length: 17 amino acids. Germline CDR1 LNHNV, CDR2 YYDKDF (reference sequence). Trimming took 0 bases from V and 3 from J; bases not matched to a gene: 8. CDR3 DNA: TGTGCCACCAGCAGAGATGAACGGGACAGCCTCTACAATGAGCAGTTCTTC. Translated, it gives CATSRDERDSLYNEQFF.

This clone has just one count. The genes are TRBV7-9 and TRBJ1-3; D may be TRBD1 (5 bases). The length of the CDR3 is 15 residues. Germline assignment: CDR1 SEHNR and CDR2 FQNEAQ (reference sequence). Trimming removed 3 bases from V and 6 bases from J, with 15 bases in between. The DNA of the CDR3 is TGTGCCAGCAGCTTGTATCCCAGGGTATCAAACACCATATATTTT. Translation gives CASSLYPRVSNTIYF.

The chain has TRBV5-1 and TRBJ2-1; possibly TRBD1 for D (5 bases). Germline V gene data show CDR1 as SGHRS and CDR2 as YFSETQ. The V gene lost 3 bases and the J gene lost 0 bases, with 16 bases spanning the gap. This CDR3 contains 17 residues. CDR3 DNA sequence: TGCGCCAGCAGCTCTACATTACAGGCCTCCTCCTACAATGAGCAGTTCTTC. It translates to CASSSTLQASSYNEQFF.

This clone came up once. The V gene is TRBV10-1, the J gene TRBJ2-7, with 7 nucleotides matching TRBD2. Trimming at V came to 0 bases and at J to 2 bases, leaving 7 bases not matched to a gene. Germline CDR1 reads WNHNN; CDR2 reads SYGVQD (reference sequence). The CDR3 spans 16 residues. In DNA form, the CDR3 reads TGCGCCAGCAGTGAGTCGTCGGGGGAGGGCCCCTACGAGCAGTACTTC. Translated, it gives CASSESSGEGPYEQYF.

J is TRBJ2-3 and V is TRBV29-1; weak D call: TRBD2 (5 bases). The CDR3 extends over 15 amino acids. Trimming removed 0 bases from V and 5 bases from J, with 15 bases in between. Germline CDR1 SQVTM, CDR2 ANQGSEA. The CDR3 is CSVEDLPSNGDTQYF. The CDR3 nucleotides are TGCAGCGTTGAAGATCTTCCTAGCAACGGAGATACGCAGTATTTT.

This sequence joins TRBV10-1 and TRBJ2-1; D possibly corresponds to TRBD1 (6 bases). Trimming removed 4 bases from V and 4 bases from J, with 14 bases in between. Per germline, CDR1 WNHNN and CDR2 SYGVQD (reference sequence). The CDR3 sequence is 15 residues long. CDR3 nucleotides: TGCGCCAGCAGTGCCGACAGGTTGGGGTACAATGAGCAGTTCTTC. It translates to CASSADRLGYNEQFF.

Points on this clone: The sample holds other DNA sequences that translate to the same CDR3. The chain has TRBV19 and TRBJ2-5, with 8 positions matching TRBD2. The CDR3 consists of 15 residues. Germline CDR1 LNHDA, CDR2 SQIVND (reference sequence). Germline trimming cut 5 bases from V and 3 bases from J; bases unmatched to any gene: 8. As DNA, the CDR3 is TGTGCCAGTAGTCCCGGAGGAGCGGGAGAAGAGACCCAGTACTTC. It codes for CASSPGGAGEETQYF.

This chain joins TRBV28 and TRBJ2-7; a weak D match, TRBD1 (5 bases). There are 14 residues in the CDR3. V was shortened by 2 bases and J by 3 bases, with 11 bases between the two germline ends. Germline V gene data show CDR1 as MDHEN and CDR2 as SYDVKM. CDR3 sequence: CASSLPRQLYEQYF. The CDR3 nucleotides are TGTGCCAGCAGTTTACCCCGACAGCTCTACGAGCAGTACTTC.

The rearrangement uses TRBV10-3 and TRBJ1-5, with D unresolved. The CDR3 runs to 14 residues. The V and J ends lost 5 bases and 7 bases respectively, with 15 bases between them. Germline V gene data show CDR1 as ENHRY and CDR2 as SYGVKD. The CDR3 sequence is CAISSNTRTQPQHF. The CDR3 DNA follows: TGTGCCATCAGTTCTAATACCCGCACCCAGCCCCAGCATTTT.

The CDR3 here is CASSHRDGYEQYF. The CDR3, as DNA: TGCGCCAGCAGCCACCGGGACGGCTACGAGCAGTACTTC. The chain couples TRBV4-3 to TRBJ2-7, with D tentatively TRBD1 or TRBD2 (5 bases each). The CDR3 is made up of 13 amino acids. V lost 3 bases and J 3 bases, leaving 9 bases between the germline ends. Per the germline V gene, CDR1 is LGHNA and CDR2 is YSLEER.

This rearrangement joins TRBV6-1 to TRBJ2-2, with TRBD2 identical over 8 bases. Trimming took 3 bases from V and 4 from J; bases not matched to a gene: 7. CDR1 and CDR2 (germline): MNHNS, SASEGT. The length of the CDR3 is 16 residues. The CDR3 loop reads CASSESRAGGTGELFF. The CDR3 bases are TGTGCCAGCAGTGAGTCTCGTGCGGGAGGCACCGGGGAGCTGTTTTTT.

The table lists this clone with a count of one. This sample also contains other DNA sequences that code for the same CDR3. CDR3 nucleotide sequence: TGCGCCAGCAGCTTGGGACAGGCGTCCTACGAGCAGTACTTC. Translation: CASSLGQASYEQYF. The chain joins TRBV5-1 to TRBJ2-7, with D possibly being TRBD1 (6 bases). V shed 0 bases and J shed 1 base, with 8 bases lying between them. Germline CDR1 reads SGHRS; CDR2 reads YFSETQ. The CDR3 loop spans 14 amino acids. Supplemented by reference TRBV5-1 and TRBJ2-7, the full variable domain reads KAGVTQTPRYLIKTRGQQVTLSCSPISGHRSVSWYQQTPGQGLQFLFEYFSETQRNKGNFPGRFSGRQFSNSRSEMNVSTLELGDSALYLCASSLGQASYEQYFGPGTRLTVT.

Comment on this clone: Other DNA sequences in this sample translate to the same CDR3. J is TRBJ2-1 and V is TRBV20-1; D unclear. Trimming left V 6 bases short and J 4 bases short, with 4 bases between. Germline CDR1 reads DFQATT; CDR2 reads SNEGSKA (reference sequence). The CDR3 runs 10 residues. CDR3 sequence reads: CSAGYNEQFF. The CDR3, as DNA: TGCAGTGCCGGATACAATGAGCAGTTCTTC.

In its sample, this clone was seen a few times. The genes are TRBV9 and TRBJ1-1, with a tentative D call TRBD1 (5 bases). The CDR3 is 14 amino acids. Germline V gene lookup returns CDR1 SGDLS and CDR2 YYNGEE. Trimming left V 5 bases short and J 0 bases short, with 11 bases between. CDR3 nucleotide sequence: TGTGCCAGCAGAGAGGGACCAATGAACACTGAAGCTTTCTTT. Its translation: CASREGPMNTEAFF.

The chain employs TRBV5-4 and TRBJ2-7, with 9 positions matching TRBD1. Germline V gene sequence: CDR1 SGHNT, CDR2 YYREEE (reference sequence). Trimming took 4 bases from V and 6 from J; bases not matched to a gene: 8. The CDR3 is 14 amino acids. CDR3 nucleotides: TGTGCCAGCAGCGCGACAGGGGGGAAGAGCGAGCAGTACTTC. This sequence encodes CASSATGGKSEQYF.

The chain carries TRBV7-3 and TRBJ2-2; 9 positions agree with TRBD2. This CDR3 spans 16 amino acids. After removal of 5 bases from V and 2 bases from J, the junction contained 6 bases not matched to a gene. CDR1 is SGHTA, CDR2 FQGTGA, per germline. CDR3 residues: CASSPLAGINTGELFF. CDR3 DNA: TGTGCCAGCAGCCCACTAGCGGGCATTAACACCGGGGAGCTGTTTTTT. Looking up the rest from reference TRBV7-3 and TRBJ2-2 gives the full variable domain: GAGVSQTPSNKVTEKGKYVELRCDPISGHTALYWYRQSLGQGPEFLIYFQGTGAADDSGLPNDRFFAVRPEGSVSTLKIQRTERGDSAVYLCASSPLAGINTGELFFGEGSRLTVL.